This is a list of T cell receptor beta chains from one sample in a study of T cell responses to AZD1222 COVID-19 vaccine. TCRdb keeps only in-frame clones here, not all; method: immunoSEQ multiplex PCR. Of approximately 90,000 clones in the sample, roughly 89% are singletons; the top ten hold roughly 4%. The sequencing used peripheral blood, collected on day 0 of AZD1222 vaccination. Every receptor here comes from an adult in good health. CDR3s include the opening cysteine and the closing phenylalanine or tryptophan. A D gene is named only where the DNA matches it firmly. Only some rows state a clone size, as once, few, many or a class for expanded clones.

CDR3 length	D gene	clone size	V gene	J gene	CDR3 protein	CDR3 DNA
15	NA	NA	TRBV5-1	TRBJ2-1	CASSLDRTSYNEQFF	TGCGCCAGCAGCTTGGACAGGACCTCCTACAATGAGCAGTTCTTC
15	TRBD1	NA	TRBV9	TRBJ1-2	CASSEGQGVNYGYTF	TGTGCCAGCAGCGAAGGACAGGGTGTTAACTATGGCTACACCTTC
11	NA	once	TRBV5-1	TRBJ2-3	CASRSAATQYF	TGCGCCAGCAGATCGGCAGCTACGCAGTATTTT
14	NA	NA	TRBV27	TRBJ1-3	CASRGPSSGNTLYF	TGTGCCAGCAGGGGTCCTAGCTCTGGAAACACCTTATATTTT
13	NA	NA	TRBV28	TRBJ1-5	CASSLSGNQPQHF	TGTGCCAGCAGTTTATCCGGAAATCAGCCCCAGCATTTT
13	NA	NA	TRBV11-2	TRBJ2-7	CASSLERRYEQYF	TGTGCCAGCAGCTTAGAACGGCGGTACGAGCAGTACTTC
18	NA	once	TRBV14	TRBJ1-2	CASSQEMTGGFKDYGYTF	TGTGCCAGCAGCCAAGAAATGACAGGAGGGTTTAAGGACTATGGCTACACCTTC
15	TRBD1	few	TRBV2	TRBJ1-4	CASSPPGQGDEKLFF	TGTGCCAGCAGTCCCCCGGGACAGGGGGATGAAAAACTGTTTTTT
18	TRBD1	NA	TRBV13	TRBJ2-2	CASSLSPGTGDHTGELFF	TGTGCCAGCAGCCTATCCCCCGGGACAGGGGACCACACCGGGGAGCTGTTTTTT
15	TRBD1	NA	TRBV5-5	TRBJ1-5	CASSLRQGVGQPQHF	TGTGCCAGCAGCTTAAGACAGGGGGTGGGACAGCCCCAGCATTTT
14	NA	NA	TRBV15	TRBJ1-2	CATSRDREGDGYTF	TGTGCCACCAGCAGAGATCGGGAGGGAGATGGCTACACCTTC
16	TRBD1	NA	TRBV5-1	TRBJ2-7	CASSQLMGQGAGEQYF	TGCGCCAGCAGCCAACTGATGGGACAGGGGGCAGGCGAGCAGTACTTC
18	NA	NA	TRBV4-1	TRBJ1-4	CASSQDGRRLATNEKLFF	TGCGCCAGCAGCCAAGACGGCAGGAGACTTGCAACTAATGAAAAACTGTTTTTT
16	NA	NA	TRBV5-4	TRBJ1-2	CASSLGSRSGIYGYTF	TGTGCCAGCAGCTTGGGGAGTCGATCGGGGATCTATGGCTACACCTTC
13	NA	medium-sized	TRBV19	TRBJ1-1	CASSIQEGTEAFF	TGTGCCAGTAGTATCCAAGAGGGAACCGAAGCTTTCTTT
15	NA	NA	TRBV7-2	TRBJ2-3	CASSQLGGRTNTQYF	TGTGCCAGCAGCCAGCTGGGGGGACGCACTAATACGCAGTATTTT
16	NA	NA	TRBV5-6	TRBJ1-2	CASSAIIDGMIYGYTF	TGTGCCAGCAGCGCAATTATCGACGGGATGATCTATGGCTACACCTTC
15	NA	NA	TRBV5-1	TRBJ2-2	CASSLGGGDTGELFF	TGCGCCAGCAGCTTGGGTGGGGGCGACACCGGGGAGCTGTTTTTT
13	NA	NA	TRBV2	TRBJ1-2	CASSSAGRYGYTF	TGTGCCAGCAGTTCGGCAGGGCGCTATGGCTACACCTTC